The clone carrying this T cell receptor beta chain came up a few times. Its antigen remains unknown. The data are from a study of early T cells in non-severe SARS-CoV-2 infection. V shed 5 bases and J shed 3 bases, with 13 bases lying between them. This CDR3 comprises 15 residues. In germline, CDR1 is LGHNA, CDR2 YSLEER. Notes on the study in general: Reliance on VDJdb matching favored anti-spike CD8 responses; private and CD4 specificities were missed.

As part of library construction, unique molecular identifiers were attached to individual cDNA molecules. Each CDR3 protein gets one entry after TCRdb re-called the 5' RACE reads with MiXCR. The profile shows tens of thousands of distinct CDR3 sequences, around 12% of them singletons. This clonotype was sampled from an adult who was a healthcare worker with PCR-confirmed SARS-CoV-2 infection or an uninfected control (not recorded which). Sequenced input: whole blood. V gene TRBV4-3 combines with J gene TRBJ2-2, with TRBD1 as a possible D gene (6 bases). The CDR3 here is CASSRKAGDTGELFF. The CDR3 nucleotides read TGCGCCAGCAGCAGAAAGGCAGGGGACACCGGGGAGCTGTTTTTT.